What follows is one T cell receptor (beta chain) and its context. This clone was counted once. Its antigen is unknown. It has no much larger one-base neighbor in the sample; base qualities were not kept. Sequences MNHEY (CDR1) and SVGAGI (CDR2) are obtained from the germline V gene. V and J lose 4 bases and 8 bases, and a span of 17 bases separates them. Inclusive of the bounding cysteine and phenylalanine, the CDR3 is 14 residues long. Of the read, only the CDR3 DNA is kept; its 42 bases are in frame from base 1. This sample is part of a study of CD4 T cells in lung cancer (dated by TCRdb to the late 2010s). With regard to the full study: In the study, blood T cells of NSCLC patients were screened for responses to candidate mutation-encoded neoepitopes, and neoantigen-specific CD4+ T-cell clones and TCRs were isolated. Tumor and non-adjacent lung tissue were obtained from several patients undergoing curative-intent resections for stage I-III non-small cell lung cancer. TCRB deep sequencing tracked the frequency of neoantigen-specific clonotypes in tumor resections, non-adjacent lung and cultured T-cell products. The patients who underwent resection had lung adenocarcinoma or squamous cell carcinoma, were aged 60 to 69 when blood was donated, and were mostly former smokers. Before blood donation, treatments including platinum chemotherapy had been received by the patients, and nivolumab or pembrolizumab had been received by some of the patients. Here is what the overall study found, with its caveats: Some responses derived from blood might reflect in vitro priming of naive T cells or cross-reactivity instead of memory responses to the cancer.

Library preparation was by the immunoSEQ multiplex PCR assay. DNA was isolated with Qiagen DNeasy or QIAamp micro DNA kits and TCRB sequenced with the Adaptive Biotechnology human TCRB sequencing kit. An Illumina MiSeq was used to sequence the TCRB libraries. As for the original processing: The kit provider's software was used to analyze TCRB sequence data, and Fisher's exact test was used to test clonotype templates for tumor enrichment. The clones in this table, taken by TCRdb from immuneACCESS, are in-frame only. Not every clone is retained; where verified, under half of the shortfall comes from an unresolved V gene, and the cause of the rest is unknown. The V and J calls and the clone size are those of that table, but D and trimming were determined from the DNA. This sample comprises over 8,000 clones, around 66% of them detected only once. The ten largest clonotypes hold less than 20% of the sample.

Non-adjacent lung tissue was taken as far as possible from the malignant lesion, at least 3 cm away, from the same resection. The TCR was taken from a man aged 60 to 69 with non-small cell lung cancer. The sample consisted of normal lung tissue taken away from the tumor. The sequence joins TRBV6-5 to TRBJ1-2; TRBD1 is perhaps the D gene, given 6 matching bases. CDR3 loop: CASSSTGGAGGYTF. The DNA reads as follows: TGTGCCAGCAGTTCCACGGGGGGCGCTGGGGGCTACACCTTC.